This T cell receptor beta chain originates from a study of T-cell reconstitution after alpha-beta-depleted transplantation in children (dated by TCRdb to about 2016). With regard to the full study: Using TCR repertoire profiling, the study followed T-cell immune reconstitution in a quantitative way in children after TCRalphabeta/CD19-depleted allogeneic hematopoietic cell transplantation.

Relative to germline, V is 6 bases shorter and J is 2 bases shorter, with 14 bases between their ends. Taken from cysteine to phenylalanine, the CDR3 has 15 residues. The kept DNA is CDR3 alone, 45 bases in frame from the first base. The germline V gene specifies MNHNS as CDR1 and SASEGT as CDR2. Library preparation used PCR. Data came from an Illumina HiSeq 2500. Molecular barcoding was employed in the preparation of TCR libraries, with unique molecular identifiers being used to normalize TCRbeta repertoire quantification. TCRdb applied fastp at Q25 and MiXCR to the public reads, then kept only in-frame beta chains. Each CDR3 protein appears once, grouped with its most common genes and DNA. In all, the sample holds some 490,000 distinct CDR3 sequences, and around 13% of those were seen once. The leading ten clones occupy approximately 5.4% of the sample. A word on this clonotype: Its antigen specificity is not known. No clone much larger than this one lies a single base away; base qualities are absent.

The origin of this receptor is a human donor who donated a stem cell graft to a child with combined immunodeficiency. Sequencing was performed on PBMCs from the stem cell graft donor, taken from the stem cell graft. Rearrangement joined TRBV6-1 to TRBJ1-5; the best D guess is TRBD1, with 5 bases matching. CDR3 protein: CASSNARDGNQPQHF. The sequence in DNA is TGTGCCAGCAGCAACGCCCGGGACGGCAATCAGCCCCAGCATTTT.